Listed here are 21 T cell receptor beta chains from one sample, sequenced in a study of blood T cell repertoires in COVID-19. Libraries were prepared by immunoSEQ multiplex PCR; TCRdb keeps only in-frame clonotypes and omits some of them. The table records fewer than 150,000 clones, around 87% of them present only once. Sequencing was done on a sample of peripheral blood. These receptors all stem from a woman in her seventies with acute or convalescent COVID-19.

V and J are TRBV28 and TRBJ1-5, with TRBD1 identical over 7 bases. V shed 5 bases and J 4 bases; nucleotides not matched to a gene: 11. CDR3 length: 16 amino acids. Germline-derived CDR1 and CDR2 are MDHEN and SYDVKM. The CDR3 DNA follows: TGTGCCAGCAGTGTCTCACAGGGGAGAAGGAATCAGCCCCAGCATTTT. This gives the protein CASSVSQGRRNQPQHF.

This clone showed up just a few times. V is TRBV30 and J is TRBJ2-3; 8 bases map to TRBD2. The V and J ends lost 2 bases and 1 base, in that order; junction bases with no gene match: 2. Germline CDR1 GTSNPN, CDR2 SVGIG (reference sequence). The CDR3 extends over 14 amino acids. The CDR3 DNA sequence: TGTGCCTGGAGTTTGCGGGGGGGCACAGATACGCAGTATTTT. This encodes CAWSLRGGTDTQYF.

J is TRBJ2-7 and V is TRBV6-6; 7 positions match TRBD1. Germline CDR1 and CDR2: MNHNY and SVGAGI (reference sequence). This CDR3 has 14 residues. Trimming took 0 bases from V and 4 from J; bases not matched to a gene: 3. The CDR3 bases are TGTGCCAGCAGTTACTCTGGGGACAGTTACGAGCAGTACTTC. This encodes CASSYSGDSYEQYF.

The V call is TRBV18, the J call TRBJ1-1; unclear D gene. The CDR3 is 14 amino acids. Germline V lookup: CDR1 KGHSH, CDR2 LQKENI. V lost 3 bases and J 1 base, leaving 9 bases between the germline ends. In nucleotides, the CDR3 is TGTGCCAGCTCACCGAGGAATGGGAACACTGAAGCTTTCTTT. Its translation is CASSPRNGNTEAFF. The complete variable domain, with remaining parts taken from reference TRBV18 and TRBJ1-1, reads NAGVMQNPRHLVRRRGQEARLRCSPMKGHSHVYWYRQLPEEGLKFMVYLQKENIIDESGMPKERFSAEFPKEGPSILRIQQVVRGDSAAYFCASSPRNGNTEAFFGQGTRLTVV.

The rearrangement uses TRBV19 and TRBJ1-3; maybe TRBD1 (6 bases). From germline, CDR1 is LNHDA and CDR2 SQIVND (reference sequence). Trimming took off 4 bases at V and 0 bases at J, with 13 bases between the two ends. This CDR3 has 16 amino acids. Here the CDR3 DNA reads TGTGCCAGTAGTAACTACGGACAGAGCTCTGGAAACACCATATATTTT. This sequence encodes CASSNYGQSSGNTIYF. Drawing the rest from reference TRBV19 and TRBJ1-3, the complete variable domain is DGGITQSPKYLFRKEGQNVTLSCEQNLNHDAMYWYRQDPGQGLRLIYYSQIVNDFQKGDIAEGYSVSREKKESFPLTVTSAQKNPTAFYLCASSNYGQSSGNTIYFGEGSWLTVV.

In this sample, this clone turned up once. The chain employs TRBV10-3 and TRBJ1-5; D remains unclear. Between the trimmed V and J ends, which lost 8 bases and 4 bases, there was a span of 12 bases. This CDR3 contains 13 residues. The V gene's germline CDR1 is ENHRY and CDR2 SYGVKD. This chain's CDR3 is CAIRLAGNQPQHF. The CDR3, as DNA: TGTGCCATCCGCCTTGCAGGTAATCAGCCCCAGCATTTT.

Details on this clone: Other DNA sequences from this sample encode an identical CDR3 as well. V and J are TRBV5-4 and TRBJ2-2; D not resolved. Germline CDR1 reads SGHNT; CDR2 reads YYREEE (reference sequence). This CDR3 has 13 residues. V was clipped by 0 bases and J by 4 bases, with 4 bases between them. Written as DNA, the CDR3 is TGTGCCAGCAGCTTGGGAGGCACCGGGGAGCTGTTTTTT. It yields the protein CASSLGGTGELFF.

The chain links TRBV6-1 to TRBJ1-5; TRBD1 is a possible D gene (5 bases). Germline-derived CDR1 and CDR2 are MNHNS and SASEGT. V was pared by 1 base and J by 0 bases, with 10 bases between. CDR3 size: 16 residues. Here the CDR3 DNA reads TGTGCCAGCAGTGAAGAGGGGCCTTATAGCAATCAGCCCCAGCATTTT. Translated: CASSEEGPYSNQPQHF.

CDR3 DNA: TGTGCCAGCAGCCCGACCTCAGGGGCTGGCTACACCTTC. It is translated as CASSPTSGAGYTF. V is TRBV11-2 and J is TRBJ1-2; D perhaps matches TRBD1 (6 bases). The CDR3 sequence is 13 residues long. Germline assignment: CDR1 SGHAT and CDR2 FQNNGV. V was trimmed by 5 bases and J by 7 bases, leaving 14 bases between them. Based on the CDR3 plus reference TRBV11-2 and TRBJ1-2, the full variable domain is EAGVAQSPRYKIIEKRQSVAFWCNPISGHATLYWYQQILGQGPKLLIQFQNNGVVDDSQLPKDRFSAERLKGVDSTLKIQPAKLEDSAVYLCASSPTSGAGYTFGSGTRLTVV.

The chain is built from TRBV30 and TRBJ2-1, with a possible D match to TRBD2 (6 bases). CDR1 is GTSNPN and CDR2 is SVGIG in the germline V gene (reference sequence). The length of the CDR3 is 12 residues. V lost 1 base to trimming and J lost 12 bases, with 13 bases between them. CDR3 protein: CAWSDLSRGQFF. Written as DNA, the CDR3 is TGTGCCTGGAGTGACCTCTCGCGGGGGCAGTTCTTC.

This rearrangement joins TRBV9 to TRBJ1-1; tentative D call: TRBD1 (6 bases). The CDR3 is made up of 15 amino acids. With 3 bases removed from V and 3 bases from J, the gap between germline ends came to 15 bases. The germline V gene encodes CDR1 SGDLS and CDR2 YYNGEE. This chain's CDR3 is CASSGKTGRDTEAFF. The DNA of the CDR3 is TGTGCCAGCAGCGGAAAAACAGGGAGGGACACTGAAGCTTTCTTT.

V is TRBV7-8 and J is TRBJ2-1; 7 nucleotides agree with TRBD1. CDR3 length: 16 residues. CDR1 is SGHVS and CDR2 is FQNEAQ in the germline V gene. The V segment lost 5 bases and the J segment 2 bases; nucleotides outside the gene matches: 9. CDR3 loop: CASSLNRGFTYNEQFF. CDR3 nucleotide sequence: TGTGCCAGCAGCCTCAACAGGGGCTTCACCTACAATGAGCAGTTCTTC.

The chain couples TRBV7-9 to TRBJ2-2, with unresolved D. Germline CDR1 is SEHNR and CDR2 is FQNEAQ (reference sequence). The CDR3 contains 13 residues. Trimming stripped 3 bases from V and 4 bases from J, with 6 bases between. The CDR3 reads CASSFRSTGELFF. The DNA for the CDR3 is TGTGCCAGCAGCTTTAGGAGCACCGGGGAGCTGTTTTTT.

The rearrangement uses TRBV7-9 and TRBJ2-7, with TRBD2 identical over 7 bases. V dropped 3 bases and J dropped 2; count of bases not matched to a gene: 4. The CDR3 length is 14 residues. Germline V gives CDR1 SEHNR, CDR2 FQNEAQ (reference sequence). The CDR3 sequence is CASSLPGGPYEQYF. DNA for the CDR3: TGTGCCAGCAGCTTGCCGGGGGGACCCTACGAGCAGTACTTC.

The chain couples TRBV6-4 to TRBJ2-6, with 8 bases identical to TRBD1. CDR3 length: 16 amino acids. CDR1 and CDR2 (germline): MRHNA, SNTAGT. After removal of 4 bases from V and 2 bases from J, the junction contained 4 bases not matched to a gene. The CDR3: CASSVTGGTGANVLTF. CDR3 coding DNA: TGTGCCAGCAGTGTAACAGGGGGGACTGGGGCCAACGTCCTGACTTTC.

The CDR3 spells CASSSVDQPQHF. CDR3 nucleotides: TGTGCCAGCAGTTCTGTCGATCAGCCCCAGCATTTT. The chain couples TRBV27 to TRBJ1-5; D not certain. This CDR3 contains 12 residues. Deletions cut 4 bases from V and 5 bases from J, with 6 bases between. Germline CDR1 and CDR2: MNHEY and SMNVEV (reference sequence).

The rearrangement uses TRBV6-2 or TRBV6-3 and TRBJ2-7; 8 nucleotides align to TRBD1. The CDR3 spans 15 residues. CDR1 MNHEY and CDR2 SVGEGT come from the germline V gene. J gave up 7 bases and V 1 base, and 9 bases lay outside the gene matches. The CDR3 region is CASSYWRQGFREQYF. The CDR3 DNA sequence: TGTGCCAGCAGTTACTGGAGACAGGGGTTTCGAGAGCAGTACTTC.

The chain combines TRBV11-2 with TRBJ2-7; TRBD2 agrees at 10 bases. CDR3 length equals 13 residues. J was trimmed by 9 bases and V by 1 base; bases with no gene match: 3. Germline V gene data show CDR1 as SGHAT and CDR2 as FQNNGV. The CDR3 nucleotides read TGTGCCAGCAGCTTAGGATCTAGCGGGGGGCAGTACTTC. Protein sequence: CASSLGSSGGQYF.

V is TRBV7-3 and J is TRBJ1-1; tentative D call: TRBD1 (5 bases). This CDR3 is built from 12 residues. The V gene's germline CDR1 is SGHTA and CDR2 FQGTGA. The germline V and J ends were trimmed by 4 bases and 11 bases, with 14 bases remaining between them. The DNA for the CDR3 is TGTGCCAGCAGCTCCCGTCCGGGGGAGGCTTTCTTT. Its protein is CASSSRPGEAFF.

The V and J genes are TRBV5-5 and TRBJ1-4; no clear D. The V and J ends lost 4 bases and 6 bases respectively, with 7 bases between them. This CDR3 has 12 residues. CDR1 and CDR2 from the germline V gene are SGHKS and YYEKEE (reference sequence). The CDR3 loop reads CASSPPHEKLFF. The CDR3 DNA reads TGTGCCAGCAGCCCCCCTCATGAAAAACTGTTTTTT.

The chain carries TRBV5-4 and TRBJ1-2; possibly TRBD1 for D (5 bases). Germline V gene sequence: CDR1 SGHNT, CDR2 YYREEE (reference sequence). The CDR3 runs to 16 residues. Deletions cut 5 bases from V and 2 bases from J, with 19 bases between. CDR3 DNA sequence: TGTGCCAGCAGTATGGGCGGGACTCAAGGAAACTATGGCTACACCTTC. Protein: CASSMGGTQGNYGYTF.